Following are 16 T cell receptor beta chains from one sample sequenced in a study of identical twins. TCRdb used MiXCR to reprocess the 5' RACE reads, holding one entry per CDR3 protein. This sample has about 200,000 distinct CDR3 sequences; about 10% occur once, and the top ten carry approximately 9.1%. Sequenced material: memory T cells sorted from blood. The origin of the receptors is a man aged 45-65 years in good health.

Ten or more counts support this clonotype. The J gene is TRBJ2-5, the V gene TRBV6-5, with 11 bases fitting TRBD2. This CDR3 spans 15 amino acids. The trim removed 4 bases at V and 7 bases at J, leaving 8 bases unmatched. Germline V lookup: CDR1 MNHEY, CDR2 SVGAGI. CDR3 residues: CASSLNIAGGRTQYF. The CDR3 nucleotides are TGTGCCAGCAGTTTGAACATAGCGGGGGGGCGGACCCAGTACTTC.

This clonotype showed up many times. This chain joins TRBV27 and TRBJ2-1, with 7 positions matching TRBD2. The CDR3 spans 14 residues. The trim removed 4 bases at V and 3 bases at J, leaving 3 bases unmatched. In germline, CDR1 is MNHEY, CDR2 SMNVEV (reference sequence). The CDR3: CASSSGGVYNEQFF. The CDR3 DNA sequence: TGTGCCAGCAGTTCGGGAGGTGTCTACAATGAGCAGTTCTTC.

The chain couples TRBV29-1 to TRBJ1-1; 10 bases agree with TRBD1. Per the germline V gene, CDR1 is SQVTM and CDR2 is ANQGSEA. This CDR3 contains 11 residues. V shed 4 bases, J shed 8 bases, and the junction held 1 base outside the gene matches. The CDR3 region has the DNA TGCAGCGTTGCGGACAGGGGGGAAGCTTTCTTT. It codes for CSVADRGEAFF.

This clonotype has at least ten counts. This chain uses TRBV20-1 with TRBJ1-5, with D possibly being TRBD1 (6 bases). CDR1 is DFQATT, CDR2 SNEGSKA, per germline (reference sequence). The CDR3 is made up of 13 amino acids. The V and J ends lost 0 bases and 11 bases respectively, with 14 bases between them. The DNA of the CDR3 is TGCAGTGCTAGAGATGGGGGCAGGGGCGCCCAGCATTTT. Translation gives CSARDGGRGAQHF.

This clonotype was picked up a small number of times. CDR3 loop: CASSLRAGPRGTQYF. The CDR3 nucleotides are TGTGCCAGCAGTTTAAGGGCGGGACCAAGGGGGACCCAGTACTTC. The genes are TRBV12-3 or TRBV12-4 and TRBJ2-5, with D maybe TRBD2 (6 bases). The CDR3 is made up of 15 amino acids. V lost 2 bases and J 7 bases, leaving 17 bases between the germline ends.

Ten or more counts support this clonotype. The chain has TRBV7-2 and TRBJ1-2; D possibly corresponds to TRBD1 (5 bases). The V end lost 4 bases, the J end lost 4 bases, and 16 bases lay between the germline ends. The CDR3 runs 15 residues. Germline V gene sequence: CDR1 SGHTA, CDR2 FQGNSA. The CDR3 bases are TGTGCCAGCAGCTCCGTCGGGACTACCTTCTATGGCTACACCTTC. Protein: CASSSVGTTFYGYTF.

This CDR3 is CASSAASGSFWTGTDTQYF. The CDR3 nucleotides read TGTGCCAGCAGCGCAGCTAGCGGGAGTTTTTGGACAGGCACAGATACGCAGTATTTT. This rearrangement joins TRBV11-2 to TRBJ2-3; 10 nucleotides line up with TRBD2. The CDR3 sequence is 19 residues long. V lost 5 bases and J lost 1; bases outside the gene matches: 15. Germline CDR1 SGHAT, CDR2 FQNNGV.

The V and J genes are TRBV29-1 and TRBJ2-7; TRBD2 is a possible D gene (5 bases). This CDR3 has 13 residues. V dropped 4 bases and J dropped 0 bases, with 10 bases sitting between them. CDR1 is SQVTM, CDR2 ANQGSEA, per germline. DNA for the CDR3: TGCAGCGTTGGACCGGGAATCTCCTACGAGCAGTACTTC. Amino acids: CSVGPGISYEQYF.

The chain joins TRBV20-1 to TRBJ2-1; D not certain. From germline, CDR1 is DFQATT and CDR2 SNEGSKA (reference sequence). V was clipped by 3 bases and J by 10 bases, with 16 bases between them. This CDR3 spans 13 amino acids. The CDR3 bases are TGCAGTGCTAGGGCGCCCCCAGTCTGGGAGCAGTTCTTC. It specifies CSARAPPVWEQFF.

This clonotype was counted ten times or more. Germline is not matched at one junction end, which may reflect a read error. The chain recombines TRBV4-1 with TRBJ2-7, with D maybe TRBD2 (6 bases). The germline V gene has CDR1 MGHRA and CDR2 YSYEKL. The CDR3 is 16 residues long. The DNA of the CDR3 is TGCGCCAGCAGCAAAGAGGGGACTCTTGCCGGGTACGAGCAGTACTTC. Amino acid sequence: CASSKEGTLAGYEQYF.

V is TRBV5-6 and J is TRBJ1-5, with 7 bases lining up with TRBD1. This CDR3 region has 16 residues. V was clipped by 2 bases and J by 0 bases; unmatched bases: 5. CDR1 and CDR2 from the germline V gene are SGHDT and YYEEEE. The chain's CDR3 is CASSFGTAFSNQPQHF. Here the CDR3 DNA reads TGTGCCAGCAGCTTCGGGACAGCTTTTAGCAATCAGCCCCAGCATTTT.

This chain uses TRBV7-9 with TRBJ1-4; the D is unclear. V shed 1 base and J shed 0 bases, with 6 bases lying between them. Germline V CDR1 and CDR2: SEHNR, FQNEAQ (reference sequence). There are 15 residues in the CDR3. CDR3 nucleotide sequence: TGTGCCAGCAGCTTAGTCATTGCAACTAATGAAAAACTGTTTTTT. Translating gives CASSLVIATNEKLFF.

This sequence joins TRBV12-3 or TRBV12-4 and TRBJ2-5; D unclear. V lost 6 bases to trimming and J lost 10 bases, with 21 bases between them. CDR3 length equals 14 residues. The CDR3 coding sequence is TGTGCCAGCAGCCTACTTGTGGAGACGGCAGGCCAGTACTTC. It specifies CASSLLVETAGQYF.

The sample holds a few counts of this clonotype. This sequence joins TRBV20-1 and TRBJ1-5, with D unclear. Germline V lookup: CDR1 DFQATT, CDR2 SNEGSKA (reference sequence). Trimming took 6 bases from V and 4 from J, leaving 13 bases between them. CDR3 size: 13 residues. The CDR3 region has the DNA TGCAGTGCGAAGAAAGAATCTAATCAGCCCCAGCATTTT. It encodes CSAKKESNQPQHF.

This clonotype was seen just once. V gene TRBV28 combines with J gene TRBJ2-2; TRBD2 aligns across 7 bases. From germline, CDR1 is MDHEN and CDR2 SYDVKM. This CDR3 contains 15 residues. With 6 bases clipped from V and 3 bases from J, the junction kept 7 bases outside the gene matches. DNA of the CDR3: TGTGCCAGCAGCCCAGGGACTACATACACCGGGGAGCTGTTTTTT. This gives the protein CASSPGTTYTGELFF.

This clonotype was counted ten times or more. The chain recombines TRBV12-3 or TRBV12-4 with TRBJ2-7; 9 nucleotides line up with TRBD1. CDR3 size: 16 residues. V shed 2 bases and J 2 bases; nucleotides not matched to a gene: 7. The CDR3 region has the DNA TGTGCCAGCAGTTTAAGAATGGGACAGGGTCCCTACGAGCAGTACTTC. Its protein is CASSLRMGQGPYEQYF.